The 30 T cell receptor beta chains in this list originate from one sample, sequenced in a study of Tregs in tolerant kidney transplant recipients. Produced via immunoSEQ multiplex PCR; TCRdb's table is partial and in-frame only. The table lists roughly 30,000 clones. The material was CD8+ T cells from blood, obtained before the transplant. These receptors were obtained from a human donor who received a combined kidney and bone marrow transplant.

Worth noting for this clone: The read ends 3 residues shy of where the CDR3 ends; the end is completed using the germline J gene. The chain carries TRBV29-1 and TRBJ2-1, with TRBD1 identical over 12 bases. Losses at the gene ends were 5 bases for V and 8 bases for J; bases not matched to a gene: 7. The CDR3 runs 14 residues. Germline values: CDR1 SQVTM, CDR2 ANQGSEA. The CDR3 region is CSVLGTGGDYEQFF. CDR3 DNA, as far as it was read: TGCAGCGTTTTAGGGACAGGGGGCGATTATGAG.

About this clone itself: The read finishes 3 residues shy of the CDR3 end, and the germline J gene is used to complete it. The chain combines TRBV10-3 with TRBJ2-5, with D possibly being TRBD1 or TRBD2 (5 bases each). The V gene lost 4 bases and the J gene lost 5 bases, with 11 bases spanning the gap. The CDR3 contains 13 residues. CDR1 is ENHRY, CDR2 SYGVKD, per germline. CDR3 region: CAISGGVIETQYF. CDR3 DNA, as far as it was read: TGTGCCATCAGTGGAGGGGTGATTGAGACC.

Comment on this clone: The read ends 3 residues shy of where the CDR3 ends; the end is completed using the germline J gene. The chain is built from TRBV2 and TRBJ1-2, with 8 bases fitting TRBD1. This CDR3 region has 14 residues. J lost 1 base, V lost 8 bases, and 6 bases had no gene match. Germline lookup yields CDR1 SNHLY and CDR2 FYNNEI. CDR3 residues: CASQPGQGNYGYTF. The covered CDR3 bases are TGTGCCAGCCAGCCCGGACAGGGTAACTATGGC.

Points on this clone: With the read ending 3 residues before the CDR3 end, the germline J gene is used to fill in that end. This chain links TRBV20-1 with TRBJ2-7; 7 bases are shared with TRBD1. Germline V lookup: CDR1 DFQATT, CDR2 SNEGSKA (reference sequence). Losses at the gene ends were 1 base for V and 2 bases for J; bases not matched to a gene: 5. This CDR3 has 14 residues. The CDR3 loop reads CSARGTGAPYEQYF. The covered CDR3 bases are TGCAGTGCTAGAGGGACAGGAGCCCCCTACGAG.

The sequenced CDR3 bases are TGTGCCAGCGCCATGAGGGGGAGACTCTACGAG. Translation gives CASAMRGRLYE. The full CDR3 protein is CASAMRGRLYEQYF. This chain joins TRBV27 and TRBJ2-7; TRBD1 is a possible D gene (6 bases). The read terminates 3 residues ahead of where the CDR3 ends, so the germline J gene completes it. The CDR3 is 14 amino acids. CDR1 is MNHEY and CDR2 is SMNVEV in the germline V gene (reference sequence). Trimming stripped 8 bases from V and 3 bases from J, with 17 bases between.

Comment on this clone: The CDR3 end is not reached by the read, which stops 3 residues before it; the germline J gene fills it in. V usage is TRBV13 and J usage is TRBJ1-5; TRBD1 matches at 9 bases. This CDR3 comprises 13 residues. V dropped 5 bases and J dropped 9; count of bases not matched to a gene: 5. CDR1 is PRHDT and CDR2 is FYEKMQ in the germline V gene (reference sequence). The sequenced CDR3 bases are TGTGCCAGCAGCGAACAGGGGGCGTCGCCC. Encoded protein: CASSEQGASP. In full, the CDR3 reads CASSEQGASPQHF.

Turning to this clone: The CDR3 end falls 3 residues outside the read, so it is completed with the germline J gene. The rearrangement uses TRBV20-1 and TRBJ2-1; 9 nucleotides match TRBD1. In germline, CDR1 is DFQATT, CDR2 SNEGSKA (reference sequence). The CDR3 runs 14 residues. The V gene end was trimmed by 5 bases and the J gene end by 4 bases; junction bases not matched to a gene: 6. This CDR3 reads CSARDRVDYNEQFF. The sequenced CDR3 bases are TGCAGTGCTCGGGACAGGGTGGATTACAATGAG.

About this clone itself: The CDR3 end lies 3 residues beyond the end of the read and is filled in from the germline J gene. The J gene is TRBJ2-7, the V gene TRBV18, with D tentatively TRBD2 (5 bases). The germline CDR1 and CDR2 sequences are KGHSH and LQKENI. Trimming took 3 bases from V and 3 from J, leaving 9 bases between them. The CDR3 has 13 residues. Here the CDR3 reads CASSPRRGYEQYF. The CDR3 bases that were read are TGTGCCAGCTCACCCCGACGGGGCTACGAG.

Concerning this clone itself: The CDR3 end falls 3 residues outside the read, so it is completed with the germline J gene. The rearrangement uses TRBV5-1 and TRBJ2-7; possibly TRBD2 for D (6 bases). This CDR3 spans 14 amino acids. The germline V gene has CDR1 SGHRS and CDR2 YFSETQ. Trimming took off 4 bases at V and 1 base at J, with 12 bases between the two ends. The CDR3 here is CASSTFAGSYEQYF. The DNA read from the CDR3 is TGCGCCAGCAGCACCTTTGCGGGGTCCTACGAG.

Comments on this clone: The observed sequence ends 3 residues before the CDR3 terminus, with the missing tail filled in from the germline J gene. This sequence joins TRBV7-9 and TRBJ2-1, with no clear D. This CDR3 region has 10 residues. The V end was cut by 10 bases, the J end by 5 bases, with 6 bases between. The germline V gene has CDR1 SEHNR and CDR2 FQNEAQ (reference sequence). This CDR3 is CATLHNEQFF. The sequenced CDR3 bases are TGTGCCACCCTACACAATGAG.

About this clone itself: The read halts 3 residues ahead of the CDR3 end, with the missing end drawn from the germline J gene. The chain couples TRBV19 to TRBJ2-2; the D is unclear. V gave up 3 bases and J gave up 6 bases, with 14 bases separating them. Germline lookup yields CDR1 LNHDA and CDR2 SQIVND (reference sequence). The CDR3 has 15 amino acids. The CDR3: CASSIFSEVPGELFF. Incomplete CDR3 DNA: TGTGCCAGTAGTATTTTTTCTGAGGTCCCCGGGGAG.

Regarding this clone: Read sequence stops 3 residues before the CDR3 end, and the germline J gene provides the missing end. The V gene is TRBV20-1, the J gene TRBJ2-2, with 8 bases identical to TRBD1. This CDR3 spans 15 amino acids. The germline CDR1 and CDR2 sequences are DFQATT and SNEGSKA (reference sequence). The V gene end was trimmed by 4 bases and the J gene end by 1 base; junction bases not matched to a gene: 5. The CDR3 is CSANMDRENTGELFF. CDR3 DNA, as far as it was read: TGCAGTGCTAATATGGACAGGGAGAACACCGGGGAG.

A word on this clone: The read comes to an end 3 residues before the CDR3 does, leaving the germline J gene to fill in the end. The chain links TRBV7-6 to TRBJ2-2; TRBD2 agrees at 11 bases. Germline lookup yields CDR1 SGHVS and CDR2 FNYEAQ. Losses at the gene ends were 1 base for V and 6 bases for J; bases not matched to a gene: 1. The CDR3 contains 15 residues. Here the CDR3 reads CASSLELAGAGELFF. CDR3 DNA (partial): TGTGCCAGCAGCTTAGAACTAGCGGGAGCCGGGGAG.

As for this clone: The CDR3 extends 3 residues past the end of the read, so its final part is completed from the germline J gene. This chain links TRBV14 with TRBJ2-7; D remains unclear. Trimming took 0 bases from V and 4 from J, leaving 10 bases between them. Germline CDR1 and CDR2: SGHDN and FVKESK. The CDR3 is 14 amino acids. The CDR3 DNA, read in part, is TGTGCCAGCAGCCAAGATCCGGCGGCGTACGAG. It translates to CASSQDPAAYE. The CDR3, in full, reads CASSQDPAAYEQYF.

Turning to this clone: The CDR3 end is not reached by the read, which stops 3 residues before it; the germline J gene fills it in. The chain joins TRBV20-1 to TRBJ2-6, with 8 bases aligning to TRBD2. The trim removed 5 bases at V and 0 bases at J, leaving 9 bases unmatched. CDR3 length equals 17 residues. In germline, CDR1 is DFQATT, CDR2 SNEGSKA (reference sequence). The sequenced CDR3 bases are TGCAGTGCTGTCGCGACTAGCGCCGACTCTGGGGCCAACGTC. The encoded protein is CSAVATSADSGANV. The whole CDR3 is CSAVATSADSGANVLTF.

On this clone itself: Read sequence stops 3 residues before the CDR3 end, and the germline J gene provides the missing end. The V call is TRBV7-9, the J call TRBJ1-5; 7 bases are shared with TRBD1. Germline V lookup: CDR1 SEHNR, CDR2 FQNEAQ (reference sequence). The CDR3 extends over 15 amino acids. The J segment lost 3 bases and the V segment lost 2 bases, leaving 4 bases of the junction unmatched. CDR3 in amino acids: CASSLSGTDNQPQHF. CDR3 bases read: TGTGCCAGCAGCTTATCGGGGACAGACAATCAGCCC.

As regards this clone: The sequence runs out 3 residues before the end of the CDR3; the remainder is reconstructed from the germline J gene. The chain joins TRBV14 to TRBJ1-1; a possible D gene is TRBD1 (5 bases). The germline V and J ends were trimmed by 4 bases and 4 bases, with 13 bases remaining between them. The CDR3 is 14 residues long. Germline V gene data show CDR1 as SGHDN and CDR2 as FVKESK. CDR3 amino acids: CASSLLAGGTEAFF. Partial CDR3 DNA: TGTGCCAGCAGCCTCCTGGCGGGGGGCACTGAA. The full variable domain, in which reference TRBV14 and TRBJ1-1 provide the parts outside the CDR3, is EAGVTQFPSHSVIEKGQTVTLRCDPISGHDNLYWYRRVMGKEIKFLLHFVKESKQDESGMPNNRFLAERTGGTYSTLKVQPAELEDSGVYFCASSLLAGGTEAFFGQGTRLTVV.

On this clone: The missing CDR3 end, 3 residues past where the read stops, is filled in from the germline J gene. The chain employs TRBV6-2 or TRBV6-3 and TRBJ1-5; D is perhaps TRBD1 (5 bases). V was cut by 4 bases and J by 0 bases, with 10 bases left in between. Germline V CDR1 and CDR2: MNHEY, SVGEGT. The CDR3 runs 15 residues. The CDR3 loop is CASSFRQYSNQPQHF. CDR3 DNA (partial): TGTGCCAGCAGTTTCCGACAGTATAGCAATCAGCCC.

Note on this clone: The read ends 3 residues before the CDR3 terminus; that terminus is restored from the germline J gene. V usage is TRBV19 and J usage is TRBJ1-1; D possibly corresponds to TRBD1 (5 bases). The CDR3 runs to 12 residues. CDR1 is LNHDA, CDR2 SQIVND, per germline (reference sequence). CDR3 residues: CASSTAGFRAFF. The DNA read from the CDR3 is TGTGCCAGTAGTACCGCAGGGTTCCGG.

For this clone: Coverage ceases 3 residues before the CDR3 finishes, and the germline J gene fills in the end. The chain links TRBV5-5 to TRBJ2-2; 7 bases are a match to TRBD2. Germline CDR1 SGHKS, CDR2 YYEKEE (reference sequence). The CDR3 spans 13 residues. With V trimmed by 4 bases and J by 7 bases, 4 bases remained unmatched. CDR3 protein: CASSLRTSGELFF. The sequenced CDR3 bases are TGTGCCAGCAGCCTCCGGACTAGCGGGGAG. Looking up the rest from reference TRBV5-5 and TRBJ2-2 gives the full variable domain: DAGVTQSPTHLIKTRGQQVTLRCSPISGHKSVSWYQQVLGQGPQFIFQYYEKEERGRGNFPDRFSARQFPNYSSELNVNALLLGDSALYLCASSLRTSGELFFGEGSRLTVL.

As to this clone: The read ends 3 residues shy of where the CDR3 ends; the end is completed using the germline J gene. The rearrangement links TRBV6-2 or TRBV6-3 to TRBJ2-1, with TRBD1 matching over 7 bases. Germline CDR1 and CDR2: MNHEY and SVGEGT. The CDR3 spans 15 residues. V shed 8 bases, J shed 3 bases, and the junction held 10 bases outside the gene matches. CDR3 DNA, as far as it was read: TGTGCCAGCGACACCCGGGACAGAATCTACAATGAG. Protein sequence: CASDTRDRIYNE. The whole CDR3 region reads CASDTRDRIYNEQFF.

A remark on this clone: The CDR3 extends 3 residues past the end of the read, so its final part is completed from the germline J gene. The chain uses TRBV7-9 and TRBJ2-4; D possibly corresponds to TRBD2 (6 bases). This CDR3 comprises 14 residues. Trimming cost V 2 bases and J 6 bases, with 11 bases left between them. Germline V gene lookup returns CDR1 SEHNR and CDR2 FQNEAQ (reference sequence). Incomplete CDR3 DNA: TGTGCCAGCAGCTTACCGGGACTGGGAAACATT. It specifies CASSLPGLGNI. The whole CDR3 reads CASSLPGLGNIQYF.

Worth noting for this clone: The read stops 3 residues short of the end of the CDR3; the missing end is completed from the germline J gene. The chain employs TRBV7-8 and TRBJ1-1, with D perhaps matching TRBD1 (5 bases). The germline V and J ends were trimmed by 1 base and 2 bases, with 17 bases remaining between them. Germline CDR1 is SGHVS and CDR2 is FQNEAQ. The CDR3 runs 17 residues. The CDR3 is CASSLELIGRVNTEAFF. The covered CDR3 bases are TGTGCCAGCAGCTTAGAGTTGATTGGCAGGGTTAACACTGAA.

On this clone: Sequencing ends 3 residues short of the CDR3 end; the germline J gene provides the rest. The chain carries TRBV9 and TRBJ2-1; 7 bases fit TRBD2. The CDR3 contains 12 residues. Germline values: CDR1 SGDLS, CDR2 YYNGEE. The V segment lost 2 bases and the J segment 9 bases; nucleotides outside the gene matches: 2. The CDR3 sequence: CASSVTGGEQFF. Incomplete CDR3 DNA: TGTGCCAGCAGCGTCACGGGGGGTGAG.

Regarding this clone: The observed sequence ends 3 residues before the CDR3 terminus, with the missing tail filled in from the germline J gene. Other nucleotide sequences from this sample produce the same CDR3. The chain carries TRBV7-6 and TRBJ2-1, with 9 positions matching TRBD2. Germline V CDR1 and CDR2: SGHVS, FNYEAQ. V shed 7 bases, J shed 1 base, and the junction held 5 bases outside the gene matches. The CDR3 is 15 residues long. The chain's CDR3 is CASTGGLASYNEQFF. Partial CDR3 DNA: TGTGCCAGCACCGGGGGACTAGCTTCCTACAATGAG.

A remark on this clone: The missing CDR3 end, 3 residues past where the read stops, is filled in from the germline J gene. This chain joins TRBV7-9 and TRBJ2-3; 8 positions match TRBD2. Germline assignment: CDR1 SEHNR and CDR2 FQNEAQ (reference sequence). This CDR3 is built from 13 residues. V lost 4 bases to trimming and J lost 8 bases; unmatched junction nucleotides: 5. The CDR3 protein is CASSSGLVATQYF. The sequenced CDR3 bases are TGTGCCAGCAGCTCGGGACTAGTGGCTACG.

To note about this clone: The read ends 3 residues shy of where the CDR3 ends; the end is completed using the germline J gene. The chain recombines TRBV2 with TRBJ1-1; 8 bases agree with TRBD1. This CDR3 region has 16 residues. After removal of 3 bases from V and 5 bases from J, the junction contained 11 bases not matched to a gene. The germline V gene has CDR1 SNHLY and CDR2 FYNNEI. Partial CDR3 DNA: TGTGCCAGCAGTGATCCCGCAGGGGGCGGTGGTACTGAA. Its translation is CASSDPAGGGGTE. The entire CDR3 is CASSDPAGGGGTEAFF.

In the case of this clone: The CDR3 end is not reached by the read, which stops 3 residues before it; the germline J gene fills it in. V gene TRBV20-1 combines with J gene TRBJ1-1; no clear D. CDR3 length: 13 residues. Germline values: CDR1 DFQATT, CDR2 SNEGSKA (reference sequence). V dropped 0 bases and J dropped 3 bases, with 8 bases sitting between them. Partial CDR3 DNA: TGCAGTGCTAGAGATCACCGGGACACTGAA. Protein sequence: CSARDHRDTE. The full CDR3 reads CSARDHRDTEAFF.

The part of the CDR3 DNA that was read is TGTGCCAGCAGCCTCGGGACTAGCGGATACACAGATACG. Translation gives CASSLGTSGYTDT. The complete CDR3 reads CASSLGTSGYTDTQYF. The rearrangement uses TRBV7-3 and TRBJ2-3, with TRBD2 matching over 11 bases. The read gets to within 3 residues of the CDR3 end, and the germline J gene fills in the rest. J was trimmed by 2 bases and V by 5 bases; bases with no gene match: 6. This CDR3 region has 16 residues. Germline CDR1 is SGHTA and CDR2 is FQGTGA.

Of note for this clone: The read halts 3 residues ahead of the CDR3 end, with the missing end drawn from the germline J gene. The chain employs TRBV6-2 or TRBV6-3 and TRBJ2-5; TRBD2 agrees at 7 bases. Trimming took 6 bases from V and 5 from J; bases not matched to a gene: 6. From germline, CDR1 is MNHEY and CDR2 SVGEGT. The CDR3 loop spans 13 amino acids. CDR3 bases read: TGTGCCAGCAGGCGGGACTACAGTGAGACC. The encoded protein is CASRRDYSET. The CDR3 in full is CASRRDYSETQYF.